These 8 T cell receptor beta chains came from one sample sequenced in a study of a mutant IDH1 vaccine in newly diagnosed glioma. Time point of the sample: baseline, week 1 (first vaccination visit). Treatment meaning: pre-vaccination baseline after standard-of-care therapy. Using immunoSEQ multiplex PCR, the repertoire was profiled, and TCRdb retains in-frame clones only, with some absent. The profile shows about 32,000 clones, roughly 82% of them singletons. Sequencing used PBMCs, obtained from a glioma patient treated with radiotherapy, temozolomide or both. These TCRs come from a young man with glioma.

This sequence joins TRBV2 and TRBJ2-4, with D perhaps being TRBD1 or TRBD2 (5 bases each). The CDR3 is made up of 14 amino acids. Germline CDR1 reads SNHLY; CDR2 reads FYNNEI. The ends were cut back, 3 bases at V and 1 base at J, with 7 bases in the middle. The CDR3 region has the DNA TGTGCCAGCAGTGATGGGGGTGCCAAAAACATTCAGTACTTC. It specifies CASSDGGAKNIQYF.

This chain uses TRBV5-6 with TRBJ2-1; perhaps TRBD1 as D (6 bases). Germline V gene sequence: CDR1 SGHDT, CDR2 YYEEEE. The CDR3 covers 16 residues. V lost 1 base and J 5 bases, leaving 16 bases between the germline ends. The CDR3 nucleotides are TGTGCCAGCAGCTTGTACGATGGGGGCGCGGACAATGAGCAGTTCTTC. As protein: CASSLYDGGADNEQFF.

The chain joins TRBV18 to TRBJ1-2; 10 bases line up with TRBD1. Unmatched junction bases numbered 2, after V lost 1 base and J lost 6 bases. The germline V gene has CDR1 KGHSH and CDR2 LQKENI. The CDR3 length is 14 residues. The DNA for the CDR3 is TGTGCCAGCTCACCACAGACAGGGGGCGATGGCTACACCTTC. As protein: CASSPQTGGDGYTF. Drawing the rest from reference TRBV18 and TRBJ1-2, the complete variable domain is NAGVMQNPRHLVRRRGQEARLRCSPMKGHSHVYWYRQLPEEGLKFMVYLQKENIIDESGMPKERFSAEFPKEGPSILRIQQVVRGDSAAYFCASSPQTGGDGYTFGSGTRLTVV.

DNA of the CDR3: TGTGCCTGGAGTGGGACAGGGCACTTCTACGAGCAGTACTTC. It specifies CAWSGTGHFYEQYF. The chain couples TRBV30 to TRBJ2-7; 8 positions agree with TRBD1. The length of the CDR3 is 14 residues. J was trimmed by 3 bases and V by 1 base; bases with no gene match: 5. Germline values: CDR1 GTSNPN, CDR2 SVGIG (reference sequence).

The V gene is TRBV7-9, the J gene TRBJ2-5; D is unclear. This CDR3 spans 15 amino acids. With 5 bases removed from V and 2 bases from J, the gap between germline ends came to 15 bases. Germline CDR1 is SEHNR and CDR2 is FQNEAQ (reference sequence). CDR3 residues: CASSNTQKQQETQYF. The CDR3 bases are TGTGCCAGCAGCAACACCCAGAAACAACAAGAGACCCAGTACTTC.

The J gene is TRBJ1-4, the V gene TRBV27; 8 bases map to TRBD1. CDR3 length: 16 residues. With V trimmed by 6 bases and J by 4 bases, 10 bases remained unmatched. The germline gives CDR1 MNHEY, CDR2 SMNVEV (reference sequence). The CDR3 sequence: CASRRDTGGVNEKLFF. For the CDR3, the DNA is TGTGCCAGCAGGCGGGACACAGGGGGAGTTAATGAAAAACTGTTTTTT.

This clone is medium-sized (0.01 to 0.1%) by share. The chain uses TRBV19 and TRBJ1-1; 7 positions agree with TRBD1. The CDR3 is 13 amino acids. Germline CDR1 LNHDA, CDR2 SQIVND (reference sequence). V dropped 3 bases and J dropped 8; count of bases not matched to a gene: 6. The CDR3 spells CASSIGRGMEAFF. The CDR3 region has the DNA TGTGCCAGTAGTATCGGCAGGGGGATGGAAGCTTTCTTT.

J is TRBJ1-4 and V is TRBV6-1; 7 bases line up with TRBD1. CDR3 length: 16 amino acids. Trimming took 0 bases from V and 6 from J; bases not matched to a gene: 7. Germline CDR1 reads MNHNS; CDR2 reads SASEGT. The CDR3 protein is CASSEAKDRDDEKLFF. Here the CDR3 DNA reads TGTGCCAGCAGTGAAGCGAAAGACAGGGACGATGAAAAACTGTTTTTT.